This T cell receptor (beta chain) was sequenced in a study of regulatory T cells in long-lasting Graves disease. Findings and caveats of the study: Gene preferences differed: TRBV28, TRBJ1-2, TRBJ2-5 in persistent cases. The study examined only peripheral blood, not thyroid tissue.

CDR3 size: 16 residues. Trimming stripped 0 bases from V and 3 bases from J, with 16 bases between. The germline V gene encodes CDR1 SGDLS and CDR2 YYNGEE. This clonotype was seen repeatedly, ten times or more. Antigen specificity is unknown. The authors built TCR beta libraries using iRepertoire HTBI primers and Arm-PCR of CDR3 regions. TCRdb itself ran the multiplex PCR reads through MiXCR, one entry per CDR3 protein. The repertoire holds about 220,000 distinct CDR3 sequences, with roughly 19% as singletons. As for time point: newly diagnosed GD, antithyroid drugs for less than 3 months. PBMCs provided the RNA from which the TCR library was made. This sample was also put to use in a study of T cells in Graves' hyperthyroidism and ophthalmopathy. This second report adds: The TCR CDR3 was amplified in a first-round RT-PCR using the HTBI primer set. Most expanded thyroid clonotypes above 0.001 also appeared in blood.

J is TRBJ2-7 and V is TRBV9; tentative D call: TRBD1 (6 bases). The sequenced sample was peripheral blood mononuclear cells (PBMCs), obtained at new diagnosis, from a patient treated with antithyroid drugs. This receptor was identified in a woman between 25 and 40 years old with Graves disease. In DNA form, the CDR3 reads TGTGCCAGCAGCGTAGTAGGGACAAACAGCCTCTACGAGCAGTACTTC. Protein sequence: CASSVVGTNSLYEQYF.